A selection of T cell receptor beta chains follows, all from one sample in a study of T cell responses to AZD1222 COVID-19 vaccine. Clones were sequenced by immunoSEQ multiplex PCR, and TCRdb holds only the in-frame ones, with some missing. The sample shows around 70,000 clones, more than 80% of them seen only once. The source was peripheral blood, collected on day 0 of AZD1222 vaccination. All receptors come from an adult in good health. The CDR3 runs from the conserved cysteine through the conserved F or W. The order of the fields is J gene, V gene, D gene, clone size, CDR3 DNA, CDR3 protein. A D gene is named only where the DNA matches it firmly. Not all rows give a size; the values are once, few, many and, for expanded clones, a class.

J: TRBJ1-5
V: TRBV19
D: NA
size: NA
DNA: TGTGCCAGTAGTCAACCGGCCGGGGGCTCGAATCAGCCCCAGCATTTT
CDR3: CASSQPAGGSNQPQHF

J: TRBJ2-7
V: TRBV27
D: NA
size: NA
DNA: TGTGCCAGCAGAGCCGGGACTTCCAGCTCCTACGAGCAGTACTTC
CDR3: CASRAGTSSSYEQYF

J: TRBJ1-5
V: TRBV6-5
D: NA
size: NA
DNA: TGTGCCAGCAGTCGGGCTCGGAGCAATCAGCCCCAGCATTTT
CDR3: CASSRARSNQPQHF

J: TRBJ2-3
V: TRBV7-2
D: TRBD2
size: NA
DNA: TGTGCCACAATTAGCGGGAGGGCATCAGATACGCAGTATTTT
CDR3: CATISGRASDTQYF

J: TRBJ1-2
V: TRBV20-1
D: TRBD1
size: NA
DNA: TGCAGTGCCGGGACAGGGAATGGCTACACCTTC
CDR3: CSAGTGNGYTF

J: TRBJ1-2
V: TRBV28
D: TRBD1
size: NA
DNA: TGTGCCAGCAGCCTACAGGGGGCAAATAACTATGGCTACACCTTC
CDR3: CASSLQGANNYGYTF

J: TRBJ2-7
V: TRBV4-1
D: NA
size: few
DNA: TGCGCCAGCAGCCAAGATCGATCTTTCTCCTACGAGCAGTACTTC
CDR3: CASSQDRSFSYEQYF

J: TRBJ2-2
V: TRBV18
D: NA
size: NA
DNA: TGTGCCAGCCTCATTAGAAACACCGGGGAGCTGTTTTTT
CDR3: CASLIRNTGELFF

J: TRBJ2-1
V: TRBV5-1
D: NA
size: NA
DNA: TGCGCCAGCAGCTTGGCGGGGGATGAGCAGTTCTTC
CDR3: CASSLAGDEQFF

J: TRBJ1-6
V: TRBV2
D: NA
size: NA
DNA: TGTGCCAGCACGGGGGCTCTCGACTCCTATAATTCACCCCTCCACTTT
CDR3: CASTGALDSYNSPLHF

J: TRBJ1-6
V: TRBV5-5
D: NA
size: NA
DNA: TGTGCCAGCAGCTATCTGACGGGGCGCTCCTATAATTCACCCCTCCACTTT
CDR3: CASSYLTGRSYNSPLHF

J: TRBJ1-1
V: TRBV30
D: NA
size: NA
DNA: TGTGCCTGGTACGGGGGGCGCGCTGAAGCTTTCTTT
CDR3: CAWYGGRAEAFF

J: TRBJ1-1
V: TRBV2
D: NA
size: NA
DNA: TGTGCCAGCAGTGAACGGCAGGGGAACACTGAAGCTTTCTTT
CDR3: CASSERQGNTEAFF

J: TRBJ2-2
V: TRBV7-6
D: TRBD2
size: NA
DNA: TGTGCCAGCAGCTTAATGCCAACCGGCGGGAGGCCCGGGGAGCTGTTTTTT
CDR3: CASSLMPTGGRPGELFF

J: TRBJ1-1
V: TRBV6-5
D: NA
size: NA
DNA: TGTGCCAGCAGTAAGAGGGGCACTGAAGCTTTCTTT
CDR3: CASSKRGTEAFF

J: TRBJ1-5
V: TRBV6-4
D: NA
size: NA
DNA: TGTGCCAGCAGTGACCCCTCTTCAAAACGCAATCAGCCCCAGCATTTT
CDR3: CASSDPSSKRNQPQHF

J: TRBJ2-7
V: TRBV29-1
D: NA
size: NA
DNA: TGCAGCGTTGGTCTGGGGAAAACCTACGAGCAGTACTTC
CDR3: CSVGLGKTYEQYF

J: TRBJ1-2
V: TRBV7-9
D: NA
size: NA
DNA: TGTGCCAGCAGTTACGGGCCTAACTATGGCTACACCTTC
CDR3: CASSYGPNYGYTF

J: TRBJ1-3
V: TRBV7-2
D: NA
size: NA
DNA: TGTGCCAGCAGCTTAGGGCTGCCGAGCTCTGGAAACACCATATATTTT
CDR3: CASSLGLPSSGNTIYF

J: TRBJ2-7
V: TRBV27
D: TRBD1
size: NA
DNA: TGTGCCAGCGCTCTTTGGACAGGGTCGGAGCAGTACTTC
CDR3: CASALWTGSEQYF

J: TRBJ1-2
V: TRBV29-1
D: NA
size: NA
DNA: TGCAGCGACCGCACCCGGAGTGAGGGCTACACCTTC
CDR3: CSDRTRSEGYTF

J: TRBJ1-6
V: TRBV6-5
D: NA
size: NA
DNA: TGTGCCAGCAGTTCTGGCAGATCTTCACCCCTCCACTTT
CDR3: CASSSGRSSPLHF

J: TRBJ1-1
V: TRBV28
D: NA
size: NA
DNA: TGTGCCAGCAGTTTAGAGGGGGTGAGCGCTGAAGCTTTCTTT
CDR3: CASSLEGVSAEAFF

J: TRBJ1-2
V: TRBV19
D: NA
size: NA
DNA: TGTGCCAGCAAATCCCTAGGGGGAATCAACTATGGCTACACCTTC
CDR3: CASKSLGGINYGYTF

J: TRBJ1-2
V: TRBV10-1
D: NA
size: NA
DNA: TGCGCCAGCAGTGAGTCGCTTATATCGGGCTACACCTTC
CDR3: CASSESLISGYTF

J: TRBJ1-1
V: TRBV7-2
D: NA
size: NA
DNA: TGTGCCAGCAGCTTATTGTCGGGGCAGGCTTTCTTT
CDR3: CASSLLSGQAFF

J: TRBJ2-7
V: TRBV28
D: NA
size: NA
DNA: TGTGCCAGCAGTGAGGGTACCTACGAGCAGTACTTC
CDR3: CASSEGTYEQYF

J: TRBJ1-2
V: TRBV29-1
D: TRBD1
size: NA
DNA: TGCAGCGTCCAGGGGGCCGGATATGGCTACACCTTC
CDR3: CSVQGAGYGYTF

J: TRBJ1-6
V: TRBV4-2
D: NA
size: NA
DNA: TGTGCCAGCAGCCAAGATCTGGCAGCTGATTCACCCCTCCACTTT
CDR3: CASSQDLAADSPLHF

J: TRBJ2-3
V: TRBV7-3
D: NA
size: NA
DNA: TGTGCCAGCAGCCGATTTGCGACAGATACGCAGTATTTT
CDR3: CASSRFATDTQYF

J: TRBJ2-1
V: TRBV30
D: NA
size: NA
DNA: TGTGCCTGGGTGGAAGGGATGAAATACAATGAGCAGTTCTTC
CDR3: CAWVEGMKYNEQFF

J: TRBJ2-5
V: TRBV6-5
D: TRBD2
size: NA
DNA: TGTGCCAGCAGACCTAGCGGGCAAGAGACCCAGTACTTC
CDR3: CASRPSGQETQYF

J: TRBJ2-7
V: TRBV6-6
D: NA
size: NA
DNA: TGTGCCAGCAGTTACCTCGGCGGGCCTTACGAGCAGTACTTC
CDR3: CASSYLGGPYEQYF

J: TRBJ2-7
V: TRBV7-9
D: TRBD1
size: few
DNA: TGTGCCAGCAGCTTACTGGAGGGACAGGGGGCCGAGCAGTACTTC
CDR3: CASSLLEGQGAEQYF

J: TRBJ2-2
V: TRBV5-1
D: TRBD1
size: NA
DNA: TGCGCCAGCAGCACAGTTCCACAGGGGGCCGAAACCGGGGAGCTGTTTTTT
CDR3: CASSTVPQGAETGELFF

J: TRBJ1-2
V: TRBV14
D: NA
size: NA
DNA: TGTGCCAGCAGCCAAGAGTTGTCGTGGGGCTACACCTTC
CDR3: CASSQELSWGYTF

J: TRBJ2-1
V: TRBV13
D: TRBD1
size: NA
DNA: TGTGCCAGCAGCACTCCGGGACAGGGGAATGAGCAGTTCTTC
CDR3: CASSTPGQGNEQFF

J: TRBJ2-1
V: TRBV6-1
D: NA
size: NA
DNA: TGTGCCAGCGGGGGCCTTTACAATGAGCAGTTCTTC
CDR3: CASGGLYNEQFF

J: TRBJ1-2
V: TRBV7-2
D: NA
size: NA
DNA: TGTGCCAGCAGCTTTAATCGACAGTCAAATGGCTACACCTTC
CDR3: CASSFNRQSNGYTF

J: TRBJ1-5
V: TRBV18
D: NA
size: NA
DNA: TGTGCCAGCTCACCCAACAGGGAAAGCAATCAGCCCCAGCATTTT
CDR3: CASSPNRESNQPQHF

J: TRBJ1-2
V: TRBV4-1
D: TRBD1
size: NA
DNA: TGCGCCAGCAGCCAAGCCAGGGGGGCCCAGACGGCAGCTAACTATGGCTACACCTTC
CDR3: CASSQARGAQTAANYGYTF

J: TRBJ2-1
V: TRBV28
D: TRBD1
size: NA
DNA: TGTGCCACCCGATCGAGCAGGGGGCTAAGGAATGAGCAGTTCTTC
CDR3: CATRSSRGLRNEQFF

J: TRBJ1-3
V: TRBV3-1/TRBV3-2
D: NA
size: NA
DNA: TGTGCCAGCAGTCCTACAGGCAGCTCTGGAAACACCATATATTTT
CDR3: CASSPTGSSGNTIYF

J: TRBJ2-1
V: TRBV19
D: NA
size: once
DNA: TGTGCCAGTACCCTGACTCCGGGGACGCCCAATGAGCAGTTCTTC
CDR3: CASTLTPGTPNEQFF

J: TRBJ2-7
V: TRBV9
D: TRBD1
size: NA
DNA: TGTGCCAGCAGCTCCACAGGGGGCGAGCAGTACTTC
CDR3: CASSSTGGEQYF

J: TRBJ1-1
V: TRBV19
D: NA
size: NA
DNA: TGTGCCAGTACTACAGGGAGTGATTTCACTGAAGCTTTCTTT
CDR3: CASTTGSDFTEAFF

J: TRBJ2-7
V: TRBV30
D: TRBD2
size: NA
DNA: TGTGCCTGGAGTGTGGGGACTAGCGCCTCCTACGAGCAGTACTTC
CDR3: CAWSVGTSASYEQYF

J: TRBJ2-1
V: TRBV9
D: NA
size: NA
DNA: TGTGCCAGGACAAAGAGCTCCTACAATGAGCAGTTCTTC
CDR3: CARTKSSYNEQFF

J: TRBJ2-3
V: TRBV18
D: NA
size: NA
DNA: TGTGCCAGCTCACCACCGGCTAGCACAGATACGCAGTATTTT
CDR3: CASSPPASTDTQYF